This entry lists 7 T cell receptor beta chains sequenced from one sample in a study of STAT3 mutations in large granular lymphocyte leukemia. The antigens of these receptors remain unknown. The method was immunoSEQ multiplex PCR; TCRdb's version includes in-frame clones alone and lacks a portion of them. The sample has about 1,900 clones, around two thirds seen once. Study conclusions and caveats: At least one immunodominant TCR beta clonotype appeared in every T-cell large granular lymphocyte leukemia patient.

The sequenced sample was peripheral blood mononuclear cells. The receptor source for this set is a man aged 60 to 75 with T-cell large granular lymphocyte leukemia. Some clones in this sample may be carry-over from other donors' samples.

This rearrangement joins TRBV13 to TRBJ2-3; D might be TRBD1 (5 bases). The CDR3 is 15 amino acids. CDR1 is PRHDT, CDR2 FYEKMQ, per germline (reference sequence). The V end was cut by 8 bases, the J end by 1 base, with 16 bases between. The CDR3 region is CASLREGVGTDTQYF. The CDR3 DNA sequence: TGTGCCAGCTTAAGGGAAGGGGTGGGCACAGATACGCAGTATTTT.

The count of this clone is one. The chain uses TRBV5-1 and TRBJ2-5, with 7 bases identical to TRBD1. This CDR3 comprises 14 residues. The germline V gene encodes CDR1 SGHRS and CDR2 YFSETQ. V lost 2 bases, J lost 3 bases, and 4 bases stayed unmatched. CDR3 region: CASSFGQGEETQYF. CDR3 nucleotide sequence: TGCGCCAGCAGCTTCGGCCAGGGGGAAGAGACCCAGTACTTC.

The chain's CDR3 is CASSSDGTGFDEQFF. CDR3 nucleotide sequence: TGCGCCAGCAGCTCGGACGGGACAGGGTTCGATGAGCAGTTCTTC. The V call is TRBV5-1, the J call TRBJ2-1, with 9 bases matching TRBD1. J was trimmed by 8 bases and V by 3 bases; bases with no gene match: 9. Looked up from germline, CDR1 is SGHRS and CDR2 is YFSETQ. CDR3 length: 15 residues. Looking up the rest from reference TRBV5-1 and TRBJ2-1 gives the full variable domain: KAGVTQTPRYLIKTRGQQVTLSCSPISGHRSVSWYQQTPGQGLQFLFEYFSETQRNKGNFPGRFSGRQFSNSRSEMNVSTLELGDSALYLCASSSDGTGFDEQFFGPGTRLTVL.

This clone was picked up one time. V usage is TRBV6-6 and J usage is TRBJ2-1; maybe TRBD1 (6 bases). V was clipped by 5 bases and J by 8 bases, with 16 bases between them. Germline CDR1 MNHNY, CDR2 SVGAGI (reference sequence). The CDR3 runs 14 residues. DNA of the CDR3: TGTGCCAGCAGTCCGGGACCAGAGGGGGATGAGCAGTTCTTC. It codes for CASSPGPEGDEQFF.

The chain couples TRBV18 to TRBJ1-6; the D gene is possibly TRBD1 (6 bases). Germline loops: CDR1 KGHSH, CDR2 LQKENI. The V gene lost 5 bases and the J gene lost 10 bases, with 18 bases spanning the gap. The CDR3 length is 15 residues. DNA for the CDR3: TGTGCCAGCTCATCAACAGGGCTTTCGGCGTCACCCCTCCACTTT. Translated, it gives CASSSTGLSASPLHF.

V gene TRBV15 combines with J gene TRBJ2-4, with no clear D. This CDR3 has 16 residues. Trimming cost V 6 bases and J 0 bases, with 15 bases left between them. Germline CDR1 and CDR2: LNHNV and YYDKDF (reference sequence). The CDR3 coding sequence is TGTGCCACCAGTAACATGCCGGCCTTAGCCAAAAACATTCAGTACTTC. Protein product: CATSNMPALAKNIQYF.

There are a few counts of this clone. This chain links TRBV25-1 with TRBJ1-4; 8 nucleotides match TRBD1. Germline trimming cut 4 bases from V and 10 bases from J; bases unmatched to any gene: 8. This CDR3 has 14 residues. Germline lookup yields CDR1 MGHDK and CDR2 SYGVNS. The CDR3 protein is CASSGSGGGGKLFF. Here the CDR3 DNA reads TGTGCCAGCAGTGGGTCAGGGGGCGGTGGAAAACTGTTTTTT.